The following is a TCR beta chain sequence with its context. Its antigen is unknown. The read falls 3 residues short of the CDR3 end, and the missing part is taken from the germline J gene. From germline, CDR1 is LNHDA and CDR2 SQIVND (reference sequence). Trimming cost V 5 bases and J 2 bases, with 12 bases left between them. The CDR3 is 14 residues long. This specimen comes from a study of T cells in women clearing cervical HPV infection. immunoSEQ multiplex PCR used an average of roughly 1,300 ng genomic DNA. Repertoires were generated with immunoSEQ multiplex PCR, while TCRdb's copy carries only in-frame clones and drops some. The repertoire table contains over 9,000 clones. General study points: Richness differences could reflect unmeasured T-cell content per sample.

This receptor was taken from a woman aged 18-70 years with a cervical HPV16 infection that either progressed to CIN3+ or cleared (not recorded which). The chain carries TRBV19 and TRBJ1-1, with D perhaps TRBD1 (6 bases). The sample comprised blood buffy coat. The DNA read from the CDR3 is TGTGCCAGTAGTTCCGACAGGAAAAACACTGAA. Its protein product is CASSSDRKNTE. The full CDR3 sequence reads CASSSDRKNTEAFF.